This T cell receptor beta chain comes out of a study of blood T cell repertoires in COVID-19. Looking at the study overall: The United States, Italy and Spain were the sources of the acute and convalescent COVID-19 samples.

In the original processing: For nucleated cells, counts were estimated from reference gene primer amplification. Libraries were prepared by immunoSEQ multiplex PCR; TCRdb keeps only in-frame clonotypes and omits some of them. The DNA was the basis for D and trimming; V, J and clone size are from that table. This sample has about 250,000 clones, with about 83% found just once. Those enrolled in Seattle joined during active infection and were followed longitudinally afterward. This CDR3 is 13 amino acids long. Germline lookup yields CDR1 LNHDA and CDR2 SQIVND (reference sequence). V was cut by 1 base and J by 4 bases, with 7 bases left in between.

The sequencing input was peripheral blood. The chain carries TRBV19 and TRBJ1-2; D unclear. This receptor was identified in a woman older than 75 with COVID-19, enrolled during active disease. CDR3 loop: CASSIAQLYGYTF. The CDR3, as DNA: TGTGCCAGTAGTATAGCACAGCTCTATGGCTACACCTTC.